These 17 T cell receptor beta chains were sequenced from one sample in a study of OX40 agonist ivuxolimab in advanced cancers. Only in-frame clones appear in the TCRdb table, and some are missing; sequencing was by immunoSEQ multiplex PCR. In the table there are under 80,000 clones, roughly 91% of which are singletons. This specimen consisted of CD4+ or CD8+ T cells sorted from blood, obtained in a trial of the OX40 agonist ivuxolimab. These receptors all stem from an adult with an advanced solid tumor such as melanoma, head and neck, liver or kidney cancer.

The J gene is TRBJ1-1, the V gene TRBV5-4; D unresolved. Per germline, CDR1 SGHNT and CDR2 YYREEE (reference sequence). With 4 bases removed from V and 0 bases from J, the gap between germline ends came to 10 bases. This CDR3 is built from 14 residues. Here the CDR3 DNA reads TGTGCCAGCAGCCAAATACCCCTGAACACTGAAGCTTTCTTT. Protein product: CASSQIPLNTEAFF.

The CDR3 bases are TGTGCCAGTACGGCCCGGGGCGCCGTAGATACGCAGTATTTT. Residues: CASTARGAVDTQYF. The gene calls are TRBV19 and TRBJ2-3, with D perhaps TRBD1 or TRBD2 (5 bases each). This CDR3 has 14 amino acids. CDR1 is LNHDA, CDR2 SQIVND, per germline (reference sequence). V shed 7 bases and J shed 5 bases, with 16 bases lying between them.

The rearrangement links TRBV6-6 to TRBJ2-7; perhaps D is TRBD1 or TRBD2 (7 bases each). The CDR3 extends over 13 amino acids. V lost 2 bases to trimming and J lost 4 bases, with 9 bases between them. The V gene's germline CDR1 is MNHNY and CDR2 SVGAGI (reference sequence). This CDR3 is CASSYQGGYEQYF. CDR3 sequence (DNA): TGTGCCAGCAGTTACCAGGGGGGGTACGAGCAGTACTTC.

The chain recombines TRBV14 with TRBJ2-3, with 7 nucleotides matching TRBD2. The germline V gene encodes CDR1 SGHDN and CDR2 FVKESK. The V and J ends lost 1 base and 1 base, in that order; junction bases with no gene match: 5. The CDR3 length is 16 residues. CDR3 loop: CASSQAGTTRTDTQYF. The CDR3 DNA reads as TGTGCCAGCAGCCAAGCCGGGACTACTCGCACAGATACGCAGTATTTT.

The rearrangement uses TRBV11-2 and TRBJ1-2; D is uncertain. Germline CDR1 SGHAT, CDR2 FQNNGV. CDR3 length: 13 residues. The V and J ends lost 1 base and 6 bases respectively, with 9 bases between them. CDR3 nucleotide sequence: TGTGCCAGCAGCTTAGCGCTGTGGGATGGCTACACCTTC. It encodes CASSLALWDGYTF.

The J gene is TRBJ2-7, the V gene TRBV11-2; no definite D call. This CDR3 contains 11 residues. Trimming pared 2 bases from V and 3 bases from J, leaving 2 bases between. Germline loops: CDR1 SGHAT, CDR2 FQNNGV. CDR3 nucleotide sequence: TGTGCCAGCAGCTTAAACTACGAGCAGTACTTC. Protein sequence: CASSLNYEQYF.

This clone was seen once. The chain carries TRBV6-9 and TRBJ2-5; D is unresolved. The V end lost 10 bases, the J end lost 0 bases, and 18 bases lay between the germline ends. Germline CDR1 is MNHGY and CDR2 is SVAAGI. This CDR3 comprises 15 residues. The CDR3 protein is CANSRSNRYQETQYF. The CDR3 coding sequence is TGTGCCAATAGCAGGTCCAATCGGTACCAAGAGACCCAGTACTTC.

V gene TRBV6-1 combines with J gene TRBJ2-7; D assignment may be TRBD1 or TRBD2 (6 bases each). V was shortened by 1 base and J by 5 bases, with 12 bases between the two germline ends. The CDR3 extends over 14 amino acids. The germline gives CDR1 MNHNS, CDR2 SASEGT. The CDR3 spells CASSEVGGLDEQYF. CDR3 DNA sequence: TGTGCCAGCAGTGAAGTAGGGGGGTTGGACGAGCAGTACTTC.

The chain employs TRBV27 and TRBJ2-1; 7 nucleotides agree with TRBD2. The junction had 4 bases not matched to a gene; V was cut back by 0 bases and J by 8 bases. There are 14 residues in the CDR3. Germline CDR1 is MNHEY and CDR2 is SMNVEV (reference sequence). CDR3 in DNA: TGTGCCAGCAGTTTATCGGCGGGAGTAGATGAGCAGTTCTTC. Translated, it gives CASSLSAGVDEQFF.

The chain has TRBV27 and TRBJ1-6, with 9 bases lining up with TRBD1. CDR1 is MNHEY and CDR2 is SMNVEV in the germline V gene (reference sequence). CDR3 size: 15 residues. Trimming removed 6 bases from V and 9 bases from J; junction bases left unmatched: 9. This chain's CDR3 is CASRTSGTGSSPLHF. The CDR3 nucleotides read TGTGCCAGCAGAACTTCCGGGACAGGGAGTTCACCCCTCCACTTT.

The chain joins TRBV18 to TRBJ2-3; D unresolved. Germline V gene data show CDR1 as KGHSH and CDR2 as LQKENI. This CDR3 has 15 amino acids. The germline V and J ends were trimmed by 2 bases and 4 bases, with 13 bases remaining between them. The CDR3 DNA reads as TGTGCCAGCTCACCATCTTACGACCTACCAGATACGCAGTATTTT. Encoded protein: CASSPSYDLPDTQYF.

This CDR3 is CASSPTSGGAGEQFF. The CDR3 nucleotides are TGTGCCAGCAGCCCGACTAGCGGGGGGGCCGGTGAGCAGTTCTTC. This chain connects TRBV7-9 to TRBJ2-1; TRBD2 agrees at 14 bases. The junction had 6 bases not matched to a gene; V was cut back by 5 bases and J by 9 bases. Germline V gene lookup returns CDR1 SEHNR and CDR2 FQNEAQ (reference sequence). This CDR3 region has 15 residues.

CDR3: CATSPGTEAFF. The CDR3 DNA follows: TGTGCCACCAGCCCAGGGACTGAAGCTTTCTTT. V usage is TRBV15 and J usage is TRBJ1-1; tentatively, D is TRBD1 (5 bases). Looked up from germline, CDR1 is LNHNV and CDR2 is YYDKDF (reference sequence). The V gene lost 5 bases and the J gene lost 5 bases, with 6 bases spanning the gap. The CDR3 is 11 amino acids.

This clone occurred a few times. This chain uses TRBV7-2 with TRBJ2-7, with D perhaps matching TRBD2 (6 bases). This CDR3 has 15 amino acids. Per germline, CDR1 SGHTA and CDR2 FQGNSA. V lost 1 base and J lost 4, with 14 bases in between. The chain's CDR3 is CASSLESGGTYEQYF. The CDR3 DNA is TGTGCCAGCAGCTTAGAGTCCGGGGGAACTTACGAGCAGTACTTC.

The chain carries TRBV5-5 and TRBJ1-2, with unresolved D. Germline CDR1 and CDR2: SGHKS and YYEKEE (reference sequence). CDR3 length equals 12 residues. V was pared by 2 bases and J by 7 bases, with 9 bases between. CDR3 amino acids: CASSFPGIGYTF. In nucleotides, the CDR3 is TGTGCCAGCAGCTTCCCGGGGATTGGCTACACCTTC.

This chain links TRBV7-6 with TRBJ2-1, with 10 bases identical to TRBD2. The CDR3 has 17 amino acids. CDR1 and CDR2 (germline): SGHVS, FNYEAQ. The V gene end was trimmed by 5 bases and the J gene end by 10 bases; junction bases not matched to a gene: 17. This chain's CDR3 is CASSPFGGAGGPGEQFF. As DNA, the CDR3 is TGTGCCAGCAGCCCTTTCGGGGGAGCGGGAGGGCCGGGGGAGCAGTTCTTC.

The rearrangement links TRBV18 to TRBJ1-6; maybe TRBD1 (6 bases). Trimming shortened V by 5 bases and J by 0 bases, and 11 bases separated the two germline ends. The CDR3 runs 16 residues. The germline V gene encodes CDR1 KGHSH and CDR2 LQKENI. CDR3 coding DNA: TGTGCCAGCTCAGGGGGGCACAGCTCCTATAATTCACCCCTCCACTTT. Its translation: CASSGGHSSYNSPLHF. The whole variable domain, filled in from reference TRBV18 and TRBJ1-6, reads NAGVMQNPRHLVRRRGQEARLRCSPMKGHSHVYWYRQLPEEGLKFMVYLQKENIIDESGMPKERFSAEFPKEGPSILRIQQVVRGDSAAYFCASSGGHSSYNSPLHFGNGTRLTVT.